The rows below give T cell receptor beta chains drawn from one sample of a study of response to subunit inactivated influenza vaccine. From the RT-PCR reads, TCRdb called clonotypes with MiXCR, one entry per CDR3 protein. Of almost 250,000 distinct CDR3 sequences listed, roughly an eighth are singletons. The material sequenced was non-naive T cells sorted from PBMCs, taken about 14 days before vaccination. These receptors originate from a man aged 50 or older who received an inactivated influenza vaccine. Each CDR3 is given with its conserved first and last residue. D genes are given only for firm matches. The size field is filled for only some rows; it gives once, few, many or a size class.

v_gene	abundance	j_gene	d_gene	CDR3aa	CDR3nt
TRBV18	many	TRBJ1-1	.	CASSRAGRTEAFF	TGTGCCAGCTCACGTGCCGGACGGACTGAAGCTTTCTTT
TRBV6-2/TRBV6-3	many	TRBJ2-1	.	CATAVQGSDYNEQFF	TGTGCCACAGCCGTGCAGGGGAGCGACTACAATGAGCAGTTCTTC
TRBV5-1	many	TRBJ2-7	.	CASSQDGPPYEQYF	TGCGCCAGCAGCCAAGATGGGCCTCCCTACGAGCAGTACTTC
TRBV19	few	TRBJ2-4	.	CASTPGWTDIQHF	TGTGCCAGTACCCCAGGTTGGACGGACATTCAGCACTTC
TRBV30	.	TRBJ2-7	.	CAWSMGYYEQYF	TGTGCCTGGAGTATGGGGTACTACGAGCAGTACTTC
TRBV4-1	.	TRBJ2-1	TRBD2	CASSQDRTSRHEQFF	TGCGCCAGCAGCCAAGATAGGACTAGTCGCCATGAGCAGTTCTTC
TRBV20-1	.	TRBJ1-5	.	CSAHNSMNQPQHF	TGCAGTGCTCACAACTCCATGAATCAGCCCCAGCATTTT
TRBV9	many	TRBJ1-1	TRBD1	CASSFGTVTEAFF	TGTGCCAGCAGCTTCGGGACAGTCACTGAAGCTTTCTTT
TRBV27	.	TRBJ2-7	TRBD2	CASSPQPGRGSYEQYF	TGTGCCAGCAGTCCCCAACCGGGGCGGGGGTCCTACGAGCAGTACTTC
TRBV2	many	TRBJ2-2	.	CASNEGRNTGELFF	TGTGCCAGCAACGAGGGGCGGAACACCGGGGAGCTGTTTTTT
TRBV20-1	many	TRBJ1-1	TRBD1	CSAGQGAIVAFF	TGCAGTGCTGGACAGGGGGCAATAGTTGCTTTCTTT
TRBV14	.	TRBJ2-5	.	CASSHPLPGETQYF	TGTGCCAGCAGCCATCCATTGCCAGGGGAGACCCAGTACTTC
TRBV12-3/TRBV12-4	few	TRBJ2-5	.	CASRSTGSETQYF	TGTGCCAGCAGATCCACAGGGTCGGAGACCCAGTACTTC
TRBV2	.	TRBJ1-1	.	CASSSGARTEAFF	TGTGCCAGCTCCTCGGGGGCGCGCACTGAAGCTTTCTTT
TRBV10-3	.	TRBJ1-2	TRBD1	CAISEWQGDNYGYTF	TGTGCCATCAGTGAGTGGCAGGGGGACAACTATGGCTACACCTTC
TRBV7-8	few	TRBJ2-1	.	CASRETSQLNEQFF	TGTGCCAGCAGGGAAACTAGCCAACTTAATGAGCAGTTCTTC
TRBV5-6	few	TRBJ2-7	.	CASSFWRAEAYEQYF	TGTGCCAGCAGCTTTTGGAGGGCAGAAGCCTACGAGCAGTACTTC
TRBV4-3	few	TRBJ1-6	.	CASSQDLGEDYNSPLHF	TGCGCCAGCAGCCAAGATCTAGGAGAAGACTATAATTCACCCCTCCACTTT
TRBV6-1	many	TRBJ2-7	.	CASSEQEPYEQYF	TGTGCCAGCAGTGAACAAGAACCCTACGAGCAGTACTTC
TRBV25-1	few	TRBJ2-7	.	CASSESGRYEQYF	TGTGCCAGCAGCGAGTCGGGACGCTACGAGCAGTACTTC
TRBV10-3	few	TRBJ2-7	TRBD2	CAISPQSGDYEQYF	TGTGCCATCAGTCCCCAGAGCGGGGATTACGAGCAGTACTTC
TRBV20-1	few	TRBJ2-7	.	CSARTPGRTYEQYF	TGCAGTGCCAGAACCCCAGGTCGGACCTACGAGCAGTACTTC
TRBV24-1	few	TRBJ2-5	TRBD1	CATSDRGTEKGETQYF	TGTGCCACCAGTGATAGGGGGACAGAAAAAGGGGAGACCCAGTACTTC
TRBV5-1	few	TRBJ2-2	TRBD2	CASSLELADTGELFF	TGCGCCAGCAGCTTGGAACTAGCGGACACCGGGGAGCTGTTTTTT
TRBV12-3/TRBV12-4	few	TRBJ2-1	TRBD2	CASSLQRGALEQFF	TGTGCCAGCAGTTTACAGCGGGGGGCTTTGGAGCAGTTCTTC
TRBV30	few	TRBJ1-6	.	CAWSINGRQRMPLHF	TGTGCCTGGAGTATTAATGGGCGACAGAGAATGCCCCTCCACTTT
TRBV6-1	.	TRBJ1-1	.	CASSEVRLEAFF	TGTGCCAGCAGTGAAGTAAGGCTGGAAGCTTTCTTT
TRBV12-3/TRBV12-4	few	TRBJ2-1	TRBD2	CASSFVGLGYNEQFF	TGTGCCAGCAGTTTTGTGGGACTAGGTTACAATGAGCAGTTCTTC
TRBV18	.	TRBJ2-7	TRBD2	CASSGREESYEQYF	TGTGCCAGCTCTGGGCGGGAGGAATCCTACGAGCAGTACTTC